The source of this TCR beta chain is a study of OX40 agonist ivuxolimab in advanced cancers. Study context: The eligibility criteria allowed prior anti-PD-1, anti-PD-L1 or anti-CTLA-4 therapy, and 40% had some.

Notes on this clone: Its antigen is still unknown.

The V end was cut by 6 bases, the J end by 6 bases, with 15 bases between. The CDR3 is 14 residues long. Per germline, CDR1 LNHDA and CDR2 SQIVND (reference sequence). Produced via immunoSEQ multiplex PCR; TCRdb's table is partial and in-frame only. Among roughly 70,000 clones, approximately 80% were seen once, and the ten largest hold under 1.2%. Study-level points and caveats: On average, a greater number of expanded clones characterised CD8+ T cells relative to CD4+.

The genes are TRBV19 and TRBJ1-5; D is perhaps TRBD1 (5 bases). The source is an adult with an advanced solid tumor such as melanoma, head and neck, liver or kidney cancer. This specimen consisted of CD4+ or CD8+ T cells sorted from blood, obtained in a trial of the OX40 agonist ivuxolimab. CDR3: CASRALTGGQPQHF. The CDR3 DNA sequence: TGTGCCAGTAGGGCCCTCACTGGGGGTCAGCCCCAGCATTTT.